This T cell receptor (beta chain) was recorded in a study of cytomegalovirus exposure and HLA in healthy donors. CDR1 SGHVS and CDR2 FNYEAQ come from the germline V gene. The V and J ends lost 5 bases and 4 bases, in that order; junction bases with no gene match: 13. The CDR3 runs 16 residues. Healthy bone marrow donors supplied every sample. General study points: Later analysis revealed greater clonal expansion in HLA-associated TCR beta chains than in equally common others. Altogether, around 160 TCR beta chains were recorded as cytomegalovirus-associated. CMV antigen specificity of three CMV-associated chains was confirmed in vitro.

A multiplex PCR was run with 60 Vbeta primers and 13 Jbeta primers. Some clones are missing from TCRdb's copy, which holds only in-frame ones; the method was immunoSEQ multiplex PCR. The sample has roughly 110,000 clones; over 70% are singletons. Notes on this clone: Its antigen remains unidentified.

This chain joins TRBV7-6 and TRBJ2-7; 8 bases are shared with TRBD2. This clonotype was sampled from a man between 25 and 39 years old in good health and CMV-seronegative. Material: PBMCs. Here the CDR3 DNA reads TGTGCCAGCAGCCAACTTTCGGGAGGGGGAACTTACGAGCAGTACTTC. Amino acids: CASSQLSGGGTYEQYF.